This T cell receptor (beta chain) originates from a study of blood T cell repertoires in COVID-19. Produced via immunoSEQ multiplex PCR; TCRdb's table is partial and in-frame only. This sample has around 130,000 clones, with around 80% found just once. The sample comprised peripheral blood. This clonotype was obtained from a man between 65 and 80 years old with acute or convalescent COVID-19.

The CDR3 coding sequence is TGTGCCAGCAGCCAAAAGGGGTGGAATGAGCAGTTCTTC. It translates to CASSQKGWNEQFF. This sequence joins TRBV3-1 (or the pseudogene TRBV3-2) and TRBJ2-1; possible D gene TRBD1, 5 bases. Germline V CDR1 and CDR2: LGHDT, YNNKEL (reference sequence). The CDR3 is 13 amino acids. V gave up 2 bases and J gave up 7 bases, with 9 bases separating them.